Each of the 30 T cell receptor beta chains below was sequenced from the same sample in a study of blood T cell repertoires in COVID-19. Method: immunoSEQ multiplex PCR; TCRdb's copy keeps in-frame clones and lacks some. The table includes approximately 250,000 clones, just under 90% detected once. Sample: PBMCs or T cells enriched from blood (not recorded which). Receptors were obtained from a woman in her 30s with acute COVID-19.

CDR3 loop: CASSRNPGQDNQPQHF. The CDR3 nucleotides are TGTGCCAGTAGTAGGAACCCGGGACAGGACAATCAGCCCCAGCATTTT. V is TRBV19 and J is TRBJ1-5, with 8 bases fitting TRBD1. V was pared by 4 bases and J by 3 bases, with 8 bases of the junction left unmatched. In germline, CDR1 is LNHDA, CDR2 SQIVND (reference sequence). This CDR3 comprises 16 residues.

DNA of the CDR3: TGCGCCAGCAGCCAAGATAGGGCAGGGGGCTGGTACGAGCAGTACTTC. Translating it yields CASSQDRAGGWYEQYF. This rearrangement joins TRBV4-3 to TRBJ2-7; 8 bases match TRBD1. After removal of 0 bases from V and 4 bases from J, the junction contained 8 bases not matched to a gene. Germline V gene data show CDR1 as LGHNA and CDR2 as YSLEER. The CDR3 consists of 16 residues.

This chain connects TRBV19 to TRBJ2-1; D is perhaps TRBD1 (5 bases). Trimming pared 4 bases from V and 10 bases from J, leaving 11 bases between. This CDR3 has 12 amino acids. CDR1 and CDR2 (germline): LNHDA, SQIVND (reference sequence). CDR3 protein: CASSNVDTEQFF. CDR3 nucleotides: TGTGCCAGTAGTAACGTGGACACCGAGCAGTTCTTC.

The gene calls are TRBV16 and TRBJ2-7; possibly TRBD2 for D (5 bases). CDR3 length: 16 amino acids. V was clipped by 2 bases and J by 1 base, with 15 bases between them. Germline CDR1 reads KGHSY; CDR2 reads FQNENV. As DNA, the CDR3 is TGTGCCAGCAGCCAACCGCCGGACTCACCATCCTACGAGCAGTACTTC. It is translated as CASSQPPDSPSYEQYF. The entire variable domain, with the rest obtained from reference TRBV16 and TRBJ2-7, is as follows: GEEVAQTPKHLVRGEGQKAKLYCAPIKGHSYVFWYQQVLKNEFKFLISFQNENVFDETGMPKERFSAKCLPNSPCSLEIQATKLEDSAVYFCASSQPPDSPSYEQYFGPGTRLTVT.

The rearrangement uses TRBV6-2 or TRBV6-3 and TRBJ1-2; D is perhaps TRBD1 (6 bases). The length of the CDR3 is 14 residues. Germline V gene data show CDR1 as MNHEY and CDR2 as SVGEGT. V was pared by 0 bases and J by 8 bases, with 13 bases between. Here the CDR3 reads CASSYSQGMWGYTF. CDR3 in DNA: TGTGCCAGCAGTTACTCGCAGGGGATGTGGGGCTACACCTTC.

V usage is TRBV7-9 and J usage is TRBJ2-1, with D tentatively TRBD1 (7 bases). The germline V gene encodes CDR1 SEHNR and CDR2 FQNEAQ (reference sequence). This CDR3 spans 12 amino acids. Between the trimmed V and J ends, which lost 4 bases and 7 bases, there was a span of 8 bases. Here the CDR3 DNA reads TGTGCCAGCAGCTCAGGGGGGAATGAGCAGTTCTTC. This codes for CASSSGGNEQFF.

This clone was seen more than once but under ten times. The genes are TRBV7-9 and TRBJ1-2, with unresolved D. CDR3 size: 13 residues. The V gene's germline CDR1 is SEHNR and CDR2 FQNEAQ (reference sequence). The V gene lost 2 bases and the J gene lost 6 bases, with 10 bases spanning the gap. The CDR3 region has the DNA TGTGCCAGCAGCTTATCGCGGGATGATGGCTACACCTTC. The encoded protein is CASSLSRDDGYTF.

This chain uses TRBV5-1 with TRBJ2-1; a possible D gene is TRBD1 (5 bases). CDR3 size: 15 residues. Germline CDR1 is SGHRS and CDR2 is YFSETQ. Deletions cut 3 bases from V and 4 bases from J, with 14 bases between. CDR3 in amino acids: CASSWKSGIYNEQFF. The CDR3 DNA sequence: TGCGCCAGCAGCTGGAAGTCAGGGATATACAATGAGCAGTTCTTC.

CDR3 sequence: CAISPGTSGNYEQYF. CDR3 bases: TGTGCCATCAGCCCTGGGACTAGCGGGAACTACGAGCAGTACTTC. The gene calls are TRBV10-3 and TRBJ2-7, with TRBD2 matching 13 bases. CDR1 ENHRY and CDR2 SYGVKD come from the germline V gene. J gave up 3 bases and V 6 bases, and 5 bases lay outside the gene matches. This CDR3 comprises 15 residues.

As for this clone: Other DNA sequences in the same sample also yield this CDR3. V and J are TRBV27 and TRBJ2-7, with 12 bases aligning to TRBD2. The CDR3 consists of 14 residues. V lost 6 bases to trimming and J lost 4 bases; unmatched junction nucleotides: 4. Per germline, CDR1 MNHEY and CDR2 SMNVEV (reference sequence). In DNA, the CDR3 is TGTGCCAGCAGACTAGCGGGAGGACCATACGAGCAGTACTTC. Encoded protein: CASRLAGGPYEQYF.

This chain joins TRBV19 and TRBJ2-7; 9 nucleotides line up with TRBD1. Germline V lookup: CDR1 LNHDA, CDR2 SQIVND (reference sequence). The CDR3 length is 16 residues. Unmatched junction bases numbered 13, after V lost 6 bases and J lost 4 bases. CDR3 in amino acids: CASSQPGGTGLYEQYF. The CDR3 coding sequence is TGTGCCAGTAGCCAGCCCGGCGGGACAGGGTTGTACGAGCAGTACTTC.

The chain carries TRBV2 and TRBJ1-5; maybe TRBD1 (6 bases). This CDR3 contains 14 residues. Germline V gene lookup returns CDR1 SNHLY and CDR2 FYNNEI. V lost 5 bases, J lost 3 bases, and 11 bases lay in between. The CDR3 protein is CASSPDSDNQPQHF. The CDR3 DNA follows: TGTGCCAGCAGTCCGGACAGTGACAATCAGCCCCAGCATTTT.

The V call is TRBV9, the J call TRBJ1-3; no reliable D call. The CDR3 runs 14 residues. Germline loops: CDR1 SGDLS, CDR2 YYNGEE. The germline V and J ends were trimmed by 3 bases and 4 bases, with 11 bases remaining between them. CDR3 sequence (DNA): TGTGCCAGCAGCGAAAAGTACCGGGGAAACACCATATATTTT. Protein: CASSEKYRGNTIYF.

This sequence joins TRBV19 and TRBJ2-7; 10 bases are shared with TRBD2. This CDR3 spans 15 amino acids. J lost 3 bases, V lost 3 bases, and 5 bases had no gene match. CDR1 is LNHDA and CDR2 is SQIVND in the germline V gene (reference sequence). Here the CDR3 reads CASSMASGRYYEQYF. The CDR3 DNA reads TGTGCCAGTAGTATGGCTAGCGGGAGATACTACGAGCAGTACTTC. The full variable domain, completed using reference TRBV19 and TRBJ2-7, is DGGITQSPKYLFRKEGQNVTLSCEQNLNHDAMYWYRQDPGQGLRLIYYSQIVNDFQKGDIAEGYSVSREKKESFPLTVTSAQKNPTAFYLCASSMASGRYYEQYFGPGTRLTVT.

The gene calls are TRBV7-9 and TRBJ2-7; D might be TRBD2 (5 bases). Looked up from germline, CDR1 is SEHNR and CDR2 is FQNEAQ (reference sequence). The CDR3 runs 13 residues. V was shortened by 11 bases and J by 4 bases, with 18 bases between the two germline ends. CDR3: CASQRTLDYEQYF. CDR3 bases: TGTGCCTCCCAGCGGACCCTGGATTACGAGCAGTACTTC.

The rearrangement uses TRBV27 and TRBJ2-1, with TRBD1 as a possible D gene (5 bases). V was pared by 6 bases and J by 0 bases, with 15 bases between. This CDR3 has 16 amino acids. The germline V gene has CDR1 MNHEY and CDR2 SMNVEV (reference sequence). The CDR3 loop is CASSPRARASYNEQFF. CDR3 bases: TGTGCCAGCAGCCCCCGGGCCAGGGCCTCCTACAATGAGCAGTTCTTC.

The gene calls are TRBV6-5 and TRBJ2-4, with 11 bases aligning to TRBD1. The CDR3 consists of 13 residues. V was pared by 8 bases and J by 7 bases, with 4 bases of the junction left unmatched. Germline CDR1 and CDR2: MNHEY and SVGAGI. The CDR3 region has the DNA TGTGCCAGCTCCCGGGACAGGGGGAACATTCAGTACTTC. Translation gives CASSRDRGNIQYF.

The J gene is TRBJ1-1, the V gene TRBV11-2; D unresolved. The length of the CDR3 is 18 residues. Deletions cut 1 base from V and 0 bases from J, with 18 bases between. The germline gives CDR1 SGHAT, CDR2 FQNNGV. This CDR3 reads CASSLVPPSWAVNTEAFF. The CDR3 region has the DNA TGTGCCAGCAGCTTAGTACCCCCCTCTTGGGCCGTGAACACTGAAGCTTTCTTT.

The chain uses TRBV6-5 and TRBJ1-1, with D perhaps matching TRBD1 (5 bases). V was cut by 4 bases and J by 2 bases, with 17 bases left in between. This CDR3 is 16 amino acids long. Germline CDR1 MNHEY, CDR2 SVGAGI. The CDR3: CASSWADRTFNTEAFF. In nucleotides, the CDR3 is TGTGCCAGCAGTTGGGCGGATAGGACATTTAACACTGAAGCTTTCTTT.

This chain links TRBV7-8 with TRBJ2-7; 9 positions agree with TRBD2. With 5 bases clipped from V and 2 bases from J, the junction kept 7 bases outside the gene matches. The CDR3 is made up of 15 amino acids. CDR1 and CDR2 (germline): SGHVS, FQNEAQ. The CDR3 DNA follows: TGTGCCAGCAGCGGACGGACTAGCGCGGCCTACGAGCAGTACTTC. Its protein is CASSGRTSAAYEQYF.

This clone was seen just once. The chain recombines TRBV28 with TRBJ2-3; D not certain. In germline, CDR1 is MDHEN, CDR2 SYDVKM. V lost 7 bases and J 3 bases, leaving 11 bases between the germline ends. The CDR3 runs to 13 residues. The CDR3 nucleotides are TGTGCCAGCAAAGCCGTTTGGACAGATACGCAGTATTTT. Residues: CASKAVWTDTQYF.

The chain employs TRBV27 and TRBJ2-1; the D gene is possibly TRBD2 (6 bases). Germline CDR1 MNHEY, CDR2 SMNVEV (reference sequence). This CDR3 is built from 14 residues. Trimming removed 6 bases from V and 10 bases from J, with 19 bases in between. In DNA form, the CDR3 reads TGTGCCAGCAGCTTTACGGAGGGCTTAAGGGAGCAGTTCTTC. As protein: CASSFTEGLREQFF.

The chain links TRBV6-1 to TRBJ1-2, with D possibly matching TRBD1 (5 bases). Trimming removed 3 bases from V and 4 bases from J, with 9 bases in between. The germline gives CDR1 MNHNS, CDR2 SASEGT. The CDR3 is made up of 13 amino acids. CDR3 residues: CASSDQGSYGYTF. CDR3 bases: TGTGCCAGCAGTGACCAGGGTAGCTATGGCTACACCTTC.

The chain recombines TRBV6-5 with TRBJ1-1, with 10 bases matching TRBD1. This CDR3 is built from 13 residues. J gave up 9 bases and V 2 bases, and 3 bases lay outside the gene matches. CDR1 MNHEY and CDR2 SVGAGI come from the germline V gene. Here the CDR3 reads CASSYHDRGQAFF. Here the CDR3 DNA reads TGTGCCAGCAGTTACCACGACAGGGGGCAAGCTTTCTTT.

This chain uses TRBV19 with TRBJ2-4; TRBD1 aligns across 9 bases. Per germline, CDR1 LNHDA and CDR2 SQIVND (reference sequence). Germline trimming cut 5 bases from V and 6 bases from J; bases unmatched to any gene: 8. This CDR3 spans 15 amino acids. The CDR3 sequence: CASSSNRGPGNIQYF. Here the CDR3 DNA reads TGTGCCAGTAGTTCTAACAGGGGGCCCGGAAACATTCAGTACTTC.

The chain is built from TRBV7-2 and TRBJ2-7; 8 bases fit TRBD2. Germline V gene data show CDR1 as SGHTA and CDR2 as FQGNSA. The CDR3 spans 15 residues. Trimming took 1 base from V and 2 from J; bases not matched to a gene: 4. CDR3: CASSLDREGPYEQYF. The CDR3 DNA sequence: TGTGCCAGCAGCTTAGACCGGGAGGGCCCCTACGAGCAGTACTTC.

Here the CDR3 DNA reads TGCAGCGTTGCCCCCAGGGGTAAGGACAATGAGCAGTTCTTC. Encoded protein: CSVAPRGKDNEQFF. J is TRBJ2-1 and V is TRBV29-1, with a tentative D call TRBD1 (6 bases). V lost 4 bases and J 5 bases, leaving 15 bases between the germline ends. The CDR3 contains 14 residues. The germline gives CDR1 SQVTM, CDR2 ANQGSEA.

The genes are TRBV2 and TRBJ2-1; weak D call: TRBD2 (6 bases). Trimming shortened V by 7 bases and J by 0 bases, and 13 bases separated the two germline ends. The CDR3 contains 15 residues. The V gene's germline CDR1 is SNHLY and CDR2 FYNNEI. The CDR3, as DNA: TGTGCCAGCACTCTCGACGGGAGCTCCTACAATGAGCAGTTCTTC. As protein: CASTLDGSSYNEQFF.

This sequence joins TRBV7-9 and TRBJ1-1; 7 nucleotides match TRBD1. V lost 0 bases and J lost 0; bases outside the gene matches: 13. Germline V gives CDR1 SEHNR, CDR2 FQNEAQ (reference sequence). The CDR3 has 19 amino acids. The CDR3 sequence is CASSLARERGQVMNTEAFF. CDR3 bases: TGTGCCAGCAGCTTAGCGAGGGAGAGGGGGCAGGTTATGAACACTGAAGCTTTCTTT.

Worth noting for this clone: Other DNA sequences in this specimen translate into the identical CDR3. This chain joins TRBV6-5 and TRBJ2-1; D is unclear. This CDR3 spans 10 amino acids. Germline lookup yields CDR1 MNHEY and CDR2 SVGAGI. The V gene lost 8 bases and the J gene lost 7 bases, with 6 bases spanning the gap. This CDR3 reads CASGRNEQFF. As DNA, the CDR3 is TGTGCCAGCGGCAGGAATGAGCAGTTCTTC.